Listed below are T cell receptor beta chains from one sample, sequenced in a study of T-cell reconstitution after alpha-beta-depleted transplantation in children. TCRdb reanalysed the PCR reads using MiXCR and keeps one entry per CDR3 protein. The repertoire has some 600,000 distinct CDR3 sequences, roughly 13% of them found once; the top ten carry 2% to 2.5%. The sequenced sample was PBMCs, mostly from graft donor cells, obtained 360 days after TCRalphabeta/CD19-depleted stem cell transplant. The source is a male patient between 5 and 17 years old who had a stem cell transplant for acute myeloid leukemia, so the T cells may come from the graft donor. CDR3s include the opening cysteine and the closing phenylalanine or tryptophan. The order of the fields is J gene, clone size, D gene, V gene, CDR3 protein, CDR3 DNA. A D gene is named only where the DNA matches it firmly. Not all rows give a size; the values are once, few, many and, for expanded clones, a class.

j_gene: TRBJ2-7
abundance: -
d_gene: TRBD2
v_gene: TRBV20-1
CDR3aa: CSARLLAGGYEQYF
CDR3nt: TGCAGTGCTAGACTACTAGCGGGAGGGTACGAGCAGTACTTC

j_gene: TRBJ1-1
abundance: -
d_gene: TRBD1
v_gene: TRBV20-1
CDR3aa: CSARGVRGMNTEAFF
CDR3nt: TGCAGTGCTAGAGGGGTCAGGGGGATGAACACTGAAGCTTTCTTT

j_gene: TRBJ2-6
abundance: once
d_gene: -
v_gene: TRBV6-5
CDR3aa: CASSYALSGANVLTF
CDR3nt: TGTGCCAGCAGTTACGCGCTCTCTGGGGCCAACGTCCTGACTTTC

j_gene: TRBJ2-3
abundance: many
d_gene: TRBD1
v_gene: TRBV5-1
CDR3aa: CASSPGQGAFTDTQYF
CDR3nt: TGCGCCAGCAGCCCGGGACAGGGGGCCTTCACAGATACGCAGTATTTT

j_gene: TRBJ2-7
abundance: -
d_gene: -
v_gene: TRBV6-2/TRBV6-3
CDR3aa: CASTEGQGERDSSGSTYEQYF
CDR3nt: TGTGCCAGCACCGAGGGACAGGGCGAACGGGATTCTAGCGGGAGTACCTACGAGCAGTACTTC

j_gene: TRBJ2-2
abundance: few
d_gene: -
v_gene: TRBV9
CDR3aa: CASSVPRGGPNTGELFF
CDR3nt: TGTGCCAGCAGCGTACCGAGGGGAGGTCCAAACACCGGGGAGCTGTTTTTT

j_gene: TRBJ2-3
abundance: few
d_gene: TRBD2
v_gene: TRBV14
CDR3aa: CASSLSTLAGAWTDTQYF
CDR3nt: TGTGCCAGCAGCCTCTCGACACTAGCGGGAGCGTGGACAGATACGCAGTATTTT

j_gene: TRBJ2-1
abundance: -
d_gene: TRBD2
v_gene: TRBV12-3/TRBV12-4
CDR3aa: CASSSRLVTSGYEQFF
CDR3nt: TGTGCCAGCAGTTCAAGACTCGTGACTAGCGGTTATGAGCAGTTCTTC

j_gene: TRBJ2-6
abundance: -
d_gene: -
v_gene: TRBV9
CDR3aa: CASSVGGANVLTF
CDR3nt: TGTGCCAGCAGCGTAGGCGGGGCCAACGTCCTGACTTTC

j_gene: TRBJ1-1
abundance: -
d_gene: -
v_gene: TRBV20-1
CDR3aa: CSAVPGHPNTEAFF
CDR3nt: TGCAGTGCTGTCCCGGGACACCCGAACACTGAAGCTTTCTTT

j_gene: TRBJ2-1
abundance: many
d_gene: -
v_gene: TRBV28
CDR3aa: CASSLYGRGARNEQFF
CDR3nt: TGTGCCAGCAGTTTATACGGTCGGGGGGCTAGGAATGAGCAGTTCTTC

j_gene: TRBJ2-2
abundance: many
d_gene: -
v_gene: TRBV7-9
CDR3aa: CASSPTPVTGELFF
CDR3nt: TGTGCCAGCAGCCCGACTCCTGTCACCGGGGAGCTGTTTTTT

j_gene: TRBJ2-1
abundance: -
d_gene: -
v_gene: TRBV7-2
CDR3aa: CASSLWGDSFYNEQFF
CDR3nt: TGTGCCAGCAGCTTATGGGGGGACTCCTTTTACAATGAGCAGTTCTTC

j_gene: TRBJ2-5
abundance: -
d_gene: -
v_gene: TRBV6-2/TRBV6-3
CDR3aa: CASTLRRRQETQYF
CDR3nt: TGTGCCAGCACTCTTAGGAGACGGCAAGAGACCCAGTACTTC

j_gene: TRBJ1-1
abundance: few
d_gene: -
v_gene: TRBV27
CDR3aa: CASQTWGANTEAFF
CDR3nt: TGTGCCAGCCAGACGTGGGGAGCGAACACTGAAGCTTTCTTT

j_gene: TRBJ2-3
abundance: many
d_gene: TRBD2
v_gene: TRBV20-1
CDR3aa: CSARDQSGSPDTQYF
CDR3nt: TGCAGTGCTAGAGATCAGAGCGGGAGCCCAGATACGCAGTATTTT

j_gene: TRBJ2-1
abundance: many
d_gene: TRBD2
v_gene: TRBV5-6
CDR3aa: CASSLGLAGGLNEQFF
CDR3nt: TGTGCCAGCAGCTTGGGACTAGCGGGAGGATTGAATGAGCAGTTCTTC

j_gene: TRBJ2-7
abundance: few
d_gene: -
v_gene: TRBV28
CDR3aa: CASRVSGESSYEQYF
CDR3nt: TGTGCCAGCAGGGTATCAGGCGAGAGCTCCTACGAGCAGTACTTC

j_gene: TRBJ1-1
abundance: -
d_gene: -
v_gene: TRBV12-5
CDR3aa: CASGLASKGRHEAFF
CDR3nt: TGTGCTAGTGGTTTGGCCTCCAAAGGGAGACATGAAGCTTTCTTT

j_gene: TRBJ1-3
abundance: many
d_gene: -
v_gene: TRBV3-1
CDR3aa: CASSTGWSGNTIYF
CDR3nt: TGTGCCAGCAGCACAGGGTGGTCTGGAAACACCATATATTTT

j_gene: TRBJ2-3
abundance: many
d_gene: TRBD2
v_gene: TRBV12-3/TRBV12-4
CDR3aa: CASSPPGGAASTDTQYF
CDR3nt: TGTGCCAGCAGTCCCCCGGGGGGGGCCGCTAGCACAGATACGCAGTATTTT

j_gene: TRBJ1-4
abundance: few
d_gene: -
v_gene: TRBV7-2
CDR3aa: CASSPKVGAELKGEKLFF
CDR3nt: TGTGCCAGCAGCCCGAAAGTTGGGGCCGAGTTAAAAGGGGAAAAACTGTTTTTT

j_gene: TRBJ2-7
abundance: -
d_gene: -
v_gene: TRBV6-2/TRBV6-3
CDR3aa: CASSYRWGHSYEQYF
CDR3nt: TGTGCCAGCAGTTACCGGTGGGGGCACTCCTACGAGCAGTACTTC

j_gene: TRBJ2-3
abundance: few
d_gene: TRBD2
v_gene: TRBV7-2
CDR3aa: CASSNPPGLALTDTQYF
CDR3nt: TGTGCCAGCAGCAATCCCCCGGGACTAGCGTTGACAGATACGCAGTATTTT

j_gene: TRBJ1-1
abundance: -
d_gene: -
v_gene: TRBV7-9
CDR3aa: CASSFSTHTNTEAFF
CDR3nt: TGTGCCAGCAGCTTCTCCACCCACACGAACACTGAAGCTTTCTTT

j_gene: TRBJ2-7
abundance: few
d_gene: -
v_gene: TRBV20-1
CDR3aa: CSALRDTNSYEQYF
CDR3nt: TGCAGTGCTCTGCGGGACACCAACTCCTACGAGCAGTACTTC

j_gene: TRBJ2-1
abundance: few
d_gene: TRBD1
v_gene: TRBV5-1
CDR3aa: CASSLVGTGDPRELYNEQFF
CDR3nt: TGCGCCAGCAGCTTGGTTGGGACAGGGGATCCGCGGGAGCTGTACAATGAGCAGTTCTTC

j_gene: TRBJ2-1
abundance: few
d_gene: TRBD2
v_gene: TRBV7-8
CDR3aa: CASSVLAGVGGEQFF
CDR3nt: TGTGCCAGCAGCGTCCTAGCGGGGGTGGGGGGTGAGCAGTTCTTC

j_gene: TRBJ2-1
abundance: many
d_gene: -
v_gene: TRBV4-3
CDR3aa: CASSQDLTLLLEQFF
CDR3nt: TGCGCCAGCAGCCAAGATTTGACGCTTTTACTGGAGCAGTTCTTC

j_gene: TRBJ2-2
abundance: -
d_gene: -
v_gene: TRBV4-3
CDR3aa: CASSHGAGELFF
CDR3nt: TGCGCCAGCAGCCACGGTGCCGGGGAGCTGTTTTTT

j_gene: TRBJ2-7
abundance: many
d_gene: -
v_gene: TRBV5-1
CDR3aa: CASSRTGAPAYEQYF
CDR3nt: TGCGCCAGCAGCCGCACCGGTGCCCCAGCCTACGAGCAGTACTTC

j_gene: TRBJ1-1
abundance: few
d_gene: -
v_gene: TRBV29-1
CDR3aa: CSVDPENTEAFF
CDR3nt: TGCAGCGTTGATCCGGAGAACACTGAAGCTTTCTTT

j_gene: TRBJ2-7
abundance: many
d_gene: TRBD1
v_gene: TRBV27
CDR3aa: CASSFWDRGYEQYF
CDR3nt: TGTGCCAGCAGTTTCTGGGACAGGGGATACGAGCAGTACTTC

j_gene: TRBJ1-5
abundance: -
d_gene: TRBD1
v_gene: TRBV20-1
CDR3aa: CSALGQAPNQPQHF
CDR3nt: TGCAGTGCCCTGGGACAGGCGCCCAATCAGCCCCAGCATTTT

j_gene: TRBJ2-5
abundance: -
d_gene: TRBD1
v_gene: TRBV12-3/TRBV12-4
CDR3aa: CASSLRTGGVQYQETQYF
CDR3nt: TGTGCCAGCAGTTTACGGACAGGGGGCGTGCAATACCAAGAGACCCAGTACTTC

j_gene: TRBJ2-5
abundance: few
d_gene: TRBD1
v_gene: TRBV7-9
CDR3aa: CASSSRGHETQYF
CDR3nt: TGTGCCAGCAGCTCCAGGGGGCACGAGACCCAGTACTTC

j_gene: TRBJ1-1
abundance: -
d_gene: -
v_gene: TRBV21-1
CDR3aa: CASSKGKFQTGSKTEAFF
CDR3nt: TGTGCCAGCAGCAAAGGAAAGTTCCAAACAGGGAGCAAGACTGAAGCTTTCTTT

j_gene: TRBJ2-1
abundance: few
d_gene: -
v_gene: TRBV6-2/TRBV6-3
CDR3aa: CASSYVWGRVNEQFF
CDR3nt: TGTGCCAGCAGTTACGTTTGGGGACGGGTCAATGAGCAGTTCTTC

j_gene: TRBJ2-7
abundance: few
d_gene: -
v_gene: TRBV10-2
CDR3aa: CASFLAGEQYF
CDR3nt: TGCGCCAGCTTCCTAGCCGGCGAGCAGTACTTC

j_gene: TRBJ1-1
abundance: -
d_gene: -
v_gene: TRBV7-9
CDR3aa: CASSPSGDTEAFF
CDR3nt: TGTGCCAGCAGCCCATCCGGGGACACTGAAGCTTTCTTT

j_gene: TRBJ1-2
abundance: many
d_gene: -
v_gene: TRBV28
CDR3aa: CASSTFFGSEGYTF
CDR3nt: TGTGCCAGCAGCACCTTTTTCGGCTCGGAGGGCTACACCTTC

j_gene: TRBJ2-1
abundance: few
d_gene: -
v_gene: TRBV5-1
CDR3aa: CASSLGAPATNEQFF
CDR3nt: TGCGCCAGCAGCTTGGGGGCCCCTGCGACCAATGAGCAGTTCTTC

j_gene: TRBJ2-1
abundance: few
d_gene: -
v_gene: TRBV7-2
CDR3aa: CASSLKVNSYNEQFF
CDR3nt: TGTGCCAGCAGCTTAAAGGTGAACTCCTACAATGAGCAGTTCTTC

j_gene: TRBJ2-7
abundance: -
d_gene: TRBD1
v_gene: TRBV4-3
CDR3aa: CASSRHRDRGLYEQYF
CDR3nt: TGCGCCAGCAGCCGACATCGGGACAGGGGTCTCTACGAGCAGTACTTC

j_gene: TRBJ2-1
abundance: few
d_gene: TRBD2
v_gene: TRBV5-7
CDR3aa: CASSLSSGNAEQFF
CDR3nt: TGTGCCAGCAGCTTGTCTAGCGGGAATGCTGAGCAGTTCTTC

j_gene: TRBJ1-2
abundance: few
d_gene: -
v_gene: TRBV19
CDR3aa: CASSITGPNGYTF
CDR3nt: TGTGCCAGTAGTATTACAGGACCCAATGGCTACACCTTC